This T cell receptor (beta chain) was identified during a study of T cells in Graves' hyperthyroidism and ophthalmopathy. Across the study: At the time of initial diagnosis and before any treatment, peripheral blood was collected.

General study points: The blood repertoire included most of the expanded thyroid clonotypes above 0.001.

RNA transcripts provided the source from which TCR beta CDR3 regions were amplified. The TCR CDR3 was amplified in a first-round RT-PCR using the HTBI primer set. Each CDR3 protein is one row after TCRdb ran MiXCR on the multiplex PCR reads. This table holds around 520,000 distinct CDR3 sequences, around 22% found once. This clonotype occurred many times. Its specificity is unknown. The CDR3 is 13 residues long. The germline V and J ends were trimmed by 3 bases and 2 bases, with 7 bases remaining between them. Germline CDR1 is MNHNS and CDR2 is SASEGT. The chain combines TRBV6-1 with TRBJ2-5, with D hard to call. The sequencing input was blood. This TCR came from a woman aged 30 to 39 with Graves' ophthalmopathy. Written as DNA, the CDR3 is TGTGCCAGCAGTGAGCAGAAGCAAGAGACCCAGTACTTC. Translating it yields CASSEQKQETQYF.